The entry below describes one T cell receptor beta chain. This sample stems from a study of blood T cells in healthy people across ages. The authors ran a second PCR of about 6 to 11 cycles using a sample-barcoded 5' primer and a J-beta primer mix. Each CDR3 protein is one row after TCRdb ran MiXCR on the 5' RACE reads. Among fewer than 2,000,000 distinct CDR3 sequences listed, about two fifths were seen once. Sequencing was performed on blood. This receptor was obtained from a human donor in good health.

CDR3 nucleotide sequence: TGCGCCAGCAGCCAAGAGCGCTTCGGAGGGGGTGACTATGGCTACACCTTC. Protein sequence: CASSQERFGGGDYGYTF. The chain joins TRBV4-3 to TRBJ1-2, with a possible D match to TRBD1 (6 bases). There are 17 residues in the CDR3. Germline CDR1 LGHNA, CDR2 YSLEER. V dropped 0 bases and J dropped 3 bases, with 17 bases sitting between them.